These 18 T cell receptor beta chains were sequenced from one sample in a study of beta chain features in type 1 diabetes. Sequenced material consisted of expressed TCRB transcripts (all of the isolated RNA was reverse transcribed). TCRdb's table, derived via immunoSEQ multiplex PCR, lists solely in-frame clones and lacks some. The repertoire has more than 350,000 clones, approximately 10% of them found once; the top ten carry 0.045% to 0.06%. Sequenced input: naive CD4+ T cells from blood. The origin of the receptors is a woman in her late teens or twenties in good health.

This clone was observed a handful of times. The V and J genes are TRBV19 and TRBJ2-7, with TRBD1 matching 9 bases. The V and J ends lost 6 bases and 3 bases, in that order; junction bases with no gene match: 9. Per the germline V gene, CDR1 is LNHDA and CDR2 is SQIVND (reference sequence). This CDR3 contains 15 residues. Here the CDR3 DNA reads TGTGCCAGTAGCCTCTTCTGGGACAGGGACTACGAGCAGTACTTC. Translated: CASSLFWDRDYEQYF.

The rearrangement uses TRBV4-1 and TRBJ2-1; 7 bases align to TRBD1. With V trimmed by 3 bases and J by 0 bases, 11 bases remained unmatched. The CDR3 length is 18 residues. Germline values: CDR1 MGHRA, CDR2 YSYEKL. CDR3: CASSHPQGQRVSYNEQFF. CDR3 DNA: TGCGCCAGCAGCCACCCCCAGGGACAGCGAGTCTCCTACAATGAGCAGTTCTTC.

This clone was counted a few times. The chain carries TRBV25-1 and TRBJ1-1; D call uncertain. The CDR3 is 12 amino acids. V was shortened by 7 bases and J by 1 base, with 7 bases between the two germline ends. Germline V lookup: CDR1 MGHDK, CDR2 SYGVNS. The CDR3 region has the DNA TGTGCCAGCAAATCCTGGAACACTGAAGCTTTCTTT. It encodes CASKSWNTEAFF.

This clone turned up a few times. This chain uses TRBV30 with TRBJ2-5; D is uncertain. The germline V gene has CDR1 GTSNPN and CDR2 SVGIG (reference sequence). This CDR3 is 12 amino acids long. Trimming cost V 4 bases and J 4 bases, with 10 bases left between them. In DNA form, the CDR3 reads TGTGCCTGGACCAATTTCGTAGAGACCCAGTACTTC. It translates to CAWTNFVETQYF.

The chain carries TRBV7-6 and TRBJ2-3; D may be TRBD1 (5 bases). Germline-derived CDR1 and CDR2 are SGHVS and FNYEAQ. The length of the CDR3 is 14 residues. Deletions cut 6 bases from V and 3 bases from J, with 13 bases between. The CDR3 protein is CASSLRQITDTQYF. The CDR3, as DNA: TGTGCCAGCAGTCTAAGACAGATAACAGATACGCAGTATTTT.

This chain joins TRBV19 and TRBJ2-7; D is possibly TRBD1 or TRBD2 (5 bases each). Trimming pared 2 bases from V and 2 bases from J, leaving 16 bases between. Germline V lookup: CDR1 LNHDA, CDR2 SQIVND (reference sequence). CDR3 length: 16 amino acids. The CDR3 DNA is TGTGCCAGTAGTATACGGCCGGGGCAGGGAGCCTACGAGCAGTACTTC. Its protein is CASSIRPGQGAYEQYF. Combining the CDR3 with reference TRBV19 and TRBJ2-7 gives the whole variable domain DGGITQSPKYLFRKEGQNVTLSCEQNLNHDAMYWYRQDPGQGLRLIYYSQIVNDFQKGDIAEGYSVSREKKESFPLTVTSAQKNPTAFYLCASSIRPGQGAYEQYFGPGTRLTVT.

The genes are TRBV15 and TRBJ2-3, with TRBD2 identical over 11 bases. With 5 bases clipped from V and 8 bases from J, the junction kept 9 bases outside the gene matches. The CDR3 covers 15 residues. Per the germline V gene, CDR1 is LNHNV and CDR2 is YYDKDF (reference sequence). CDR3 protein: CATSRDVAGGGTQYF. The CDR3, as DNA: TGTGCCACCAGCCGGGACGTAGCGGGAGGGGGTACGCAGTATTTT.

The chain uses TRBV7-6 and TRBJ2-3, with D hard to call. Germline CDR1 is SGHVS and CDR2 is FNYEAQ. V lost 2 bases and J lost 4, with 13 bases in between. The CDR3 has 15 amino acids. DNA for the CDR3: TGTGCCAGCAGCTTATACACCTCGACATCAGATACGCAGTATTTT. It codes for CASSLYTSTSDTQYF.

The V call is TRBV28, the J call TRBJ2-1, with 9 nucleotides matching TRBD2. The CDR3 runs 16 residues. Germline values: CDR1 MDHEN, CDR2 SYDVKM. The V segment lost 1 base and the J segment 8 bases; nucleotides outside the gene matches: 9. The CDR3 DNA is TGTGCCAGCAGTTTATTGGGTAGCGGGGGCGTAGATGAGCAGTTCTTC. Its translation: CASSLLGSGGVDEQFF.

The chain carries TRBV7-2 and TRBJ1-1; D is undetermined. There are 15 residues in the CDR3. Trimming removed 0 bases from V and 0 bases from J, with 8 bases in between. The V gene's germline CDR1 is SGHTA and CDR2 FQGNSA. In DNA, the CDR3 is TGTGCCAGCAGCTTAGCAGGCAATTTGAACACTGAAGCTTTCTTT. Its translation is CASSLAGNLNTEAFF.

The rearrangement links TRBV27 to TRBJ2-2; 7 bases align to TRBD2. The CDR3 loop spans 15 amino acids. The germline CDR1 and CDR2 sequences are MNHEY and SMNVEV (reference sequence). Trimming removed 3 bases from V and 4 bases from J; junction bases left unmatched: 5. This CDR3 reads CASSFTSVVTGELFF. DNA of the CDR3: TGTGCCAGCAGTTTTACTAGCGTGGTCACCGGGGAGCTGTTTTTT.

There are a few counts of this clone. The chain links TRBV4-1 to TRBJ2-1; possibly TRBD2 for D (6 bases). Trimming took 4 bases from V and 5 from J, leaving 12 bases between them. The length of the CDR3 is 14 residues. The V gene's germline CDR1 is MGHRA and CDR2 YSYEKL. The CDR3 loop reads CASSPVGGNNEQFF. The CDR3 DNA reads TGCGCCAGCAGCCCCGTTGGGGGGAACAATGAGCAGTTCTTC.

This chain uses TRBV15 with TRBJ2-3; TRBD2 agrees at 9 bases. The germline V gene encodes CDR1 LNHNV and CDR2 YYDKDF (reference sequence). After removal of 1 base from V and 0 bases from J, the junction contained 2 bases not matched to a gene. The CDR3 loop spans 16 amino acids. Here the CDR3 DNA reads TGTGCCACCAGCAGAGGACTAGCGGTTAGCACAGATACGCAGTATTTT. This translates into CATSRGLAVSTDTQYF.

This clone was seen a handful of times. Additional DNA sequences in this sample encode the identical CDR3. V and J are TRBV29-1 and TRBJ1-1; D is perhaps TRBD1 (5 bases). The CDR3 is 10 residues long. Germline CDR1 is SQVTM and CDR2 is ANQGSEA. V dropped 4 bases and J dropped 6 bases, with 6 bases sitting between them. The CDR3: CSVGDAEAFF. The DNA for the CDR3 is TGCAGCGTTGGGGACGCTGAAGCTTTCTTT. Using reference TRBV29-1 and TRBJ1-1 for the parts outside the CDR3, the full variable domain is SAVISQKPSRDICQRGTSLTIQCQVDSQVTMMFWYRQQPGQSLTLIATANQGSEATYESGFVIDKFPISRPNLTFSTLTVSNMSPEDSSIYLCSVGDAEAFFGQGTRLTVV.

This clone appeared a few times. The CDR3 loop reads CASSMAQTSYNEQFF. The DNA for the CDR3 is TGTGCCAGTAGTATGGCGCAGACCAGCTACAATGAGCAGTTCTTC. The rearrangement links TRBV19 to TRBJ2-1; D gene ambiguous. The V and J ends lost 3 bases and 3 bases respectively, with 12 bases between them. The CDR3 length is 15 residues. Per the germline V gene, CDR1 is LNHDA and CDR2 is SQIVND (reference sequence).

This clone occurred a few times. J is TRBJ2-7 and V is TRBV9, with 8 bases fitting TRBD2. This CDR3 is built from 16 residues. V lost 0 bases, J lost 3 bases, and 8 bases stayed unmatched. Germline V CDR1 and CDR2: SGDLS, YYNGEE. The CDR3 coding sequence is TGTGCCAGCAGCGTAGGGCCCGGGACTAGTCTCTACGAGCAGTACTTC. It yields the protein CASSVGPGTSLYEQYF.

This chain connects TRBV14 to TRBJ2-1, with D perhaps TRBD2 (5 bases). CDR1 is SGHDN and CDR2 is FVKESK in the germline V gene. The ends were cut back, 6 bases at V and 0 bases at J, with 12 bases in the middle. This CDR3 spans 15 amino acids. CDR3 DNA sequence: TGTGCCAGCAGTTTTGAGCGGAGCTCCTACAATGAGCAGTTCTTC. It codes for CASSFERSSYNEQFF. The variable domain in full, completed from reference TRBV14 and TRBJ2-1, reads EAGVTQFPSHSVIEKGQTVTLRCDPISGHDNLYWYRRVMGKEIKFLLHFVKESKQDESGMPNNRFLAERTGGTYSTLKVQPAELEDSGVYFCASSFERSSYNEQFFGPGTRLTVL.

The chain employs TRBV7-8 and TRBJ2-2, with D uncertain. Trimming cost V 1 base and J 3 bases, with 3 bases left between them. The germline V gene encodes CDR1 SGHVS and CDR2 FQNEAQ. The CDR3 is made up of 13 amino acids. In DNA, the CDR3 is TGTGCCAGCAGCTTAGGATACACCGGGGAGCTGTTTTTT. Protein: CASSLGYTGELFF.